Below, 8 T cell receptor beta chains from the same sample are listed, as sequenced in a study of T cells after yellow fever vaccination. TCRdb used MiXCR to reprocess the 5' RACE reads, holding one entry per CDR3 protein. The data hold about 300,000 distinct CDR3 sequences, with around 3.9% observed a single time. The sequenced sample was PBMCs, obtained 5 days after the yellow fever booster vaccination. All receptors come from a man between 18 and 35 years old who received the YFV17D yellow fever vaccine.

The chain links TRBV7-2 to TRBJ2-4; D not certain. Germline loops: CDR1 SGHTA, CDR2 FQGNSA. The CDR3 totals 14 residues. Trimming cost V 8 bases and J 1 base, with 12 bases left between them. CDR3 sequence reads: CASAPSAAKNIQYF. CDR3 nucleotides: TGTGCCAGCGCACCATCGGCGGCCAAAAACATTCAGTACTTC.

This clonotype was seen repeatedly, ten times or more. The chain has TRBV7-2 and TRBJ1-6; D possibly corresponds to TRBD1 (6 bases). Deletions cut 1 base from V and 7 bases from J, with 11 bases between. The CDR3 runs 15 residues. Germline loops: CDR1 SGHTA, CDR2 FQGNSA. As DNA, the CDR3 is TGTGCCAGCAGCTTAGTTGGGGGGGCAAATTCACCCCTCCACTTT. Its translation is CASSLVGGANSPLHF.

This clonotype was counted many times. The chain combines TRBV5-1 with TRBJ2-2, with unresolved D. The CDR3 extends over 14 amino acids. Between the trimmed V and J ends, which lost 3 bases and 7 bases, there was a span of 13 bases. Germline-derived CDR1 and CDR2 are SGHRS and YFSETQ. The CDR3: CASSYGLQSGELFF. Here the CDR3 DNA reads TGCGCCAGCAGCTACGGGTTACAGAGCGGGGAGCTGTTTTTT. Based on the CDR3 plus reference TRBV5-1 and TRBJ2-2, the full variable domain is KAGVTQTPRYLIKTRGQQVTLSCSPISGHRSVSWYQQTPGQGLQFLFEYFSETQRNKGNFPGRFSGRQFSNSRSEMNVSTLELGDSALYLCASSYGLQSGELFFGEGSRLTVL.

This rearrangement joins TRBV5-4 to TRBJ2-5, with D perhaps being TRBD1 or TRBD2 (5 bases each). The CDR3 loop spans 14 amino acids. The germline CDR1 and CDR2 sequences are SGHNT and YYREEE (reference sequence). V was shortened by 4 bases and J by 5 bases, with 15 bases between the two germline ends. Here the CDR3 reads CASSPGVGEETQYF. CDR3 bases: TGTGCCAGCAGCCCCGGAGTAGGGGAGGAGACCCAGTACTTC.

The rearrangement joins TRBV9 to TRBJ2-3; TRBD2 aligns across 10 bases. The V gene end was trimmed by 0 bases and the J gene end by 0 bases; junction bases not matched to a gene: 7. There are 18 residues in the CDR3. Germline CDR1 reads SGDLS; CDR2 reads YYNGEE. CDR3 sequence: CASSVASSGGPSTDTQYF. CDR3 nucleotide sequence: TGTGCCAGCAGCGTAGCCTCTAGCGGGGGCCCTAGCACAGATACGCAGTATTTT. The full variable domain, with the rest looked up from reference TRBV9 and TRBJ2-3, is DSGVTQTPKHLITATGQRVTLRCSPRSGDLSVYWYQQSLDQGLQFLIQYYNGEERAKGNILERFSAQQFPDLHSELNLSSLELGDSALYFCASSVASSGGPSTDTQYFGPGTRLTVL.

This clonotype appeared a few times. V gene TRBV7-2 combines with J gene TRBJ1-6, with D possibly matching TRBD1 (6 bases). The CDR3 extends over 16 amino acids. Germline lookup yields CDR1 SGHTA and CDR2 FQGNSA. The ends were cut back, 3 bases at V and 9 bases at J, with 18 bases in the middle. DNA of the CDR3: TGTGCCAGCAGCTTGGTTGGGGGGGGCGTAGGTTCACCCCTCCACTTT. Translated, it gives CASSLVGGGVGSPLHF.

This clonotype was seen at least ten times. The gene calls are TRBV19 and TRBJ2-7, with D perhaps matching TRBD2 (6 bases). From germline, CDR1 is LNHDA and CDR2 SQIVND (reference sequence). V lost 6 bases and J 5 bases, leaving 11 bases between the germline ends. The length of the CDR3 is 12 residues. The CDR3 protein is CASSRGMDEQYF. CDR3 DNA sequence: TGTGCCAGTAGCCGCGGGATGGACGAGCAGTACTTC.

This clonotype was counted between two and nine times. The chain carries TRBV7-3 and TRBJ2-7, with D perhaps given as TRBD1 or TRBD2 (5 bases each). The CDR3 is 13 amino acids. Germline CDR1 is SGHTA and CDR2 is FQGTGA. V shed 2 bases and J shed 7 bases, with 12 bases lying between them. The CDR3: CASSLSLGVEQYV. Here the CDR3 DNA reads TGTGCCAGCAGCTTATCTTTGGGGGTTGAGCAGTACGTC.